This paragraph covers one T cell receptor beta chain sequence. Its antigen remains unidentified. Base-call qualities are not available, and no considerably larger clone is one nucleotide away. The source of the sample is a study of OX40 agonist ivuxolimab in advanced cancers. With regard to the full study: Ivuxolimab was a fully human IgG2 agonistic monoclonal antibody targeting the costimulatory receptor OX40 (CD134). Intravenous ivuxolimab was administered to patients every 2 weeks at six dose levels: 0.01, 0.1, 0.3, 1.5, 3 and 10 mg/kg. Among the approximately 54 dose-escalation patients, approximately 20 had hepatocellular carcinoma, approximately 15 melanoma, 9 renal cell carcinoma and 9 head and neck cancer. The dose-escalation cohort was about 83% male with a mean age of approximately 60 years, ranging from about 20 to 85. Patients were allowed to have had prior anti-PD-1, anti-PD-L1 or anti-CTLA-4 therapy, and 40% of the dose-escalation patients had been treated with checkpoint inhibitors. Partial responses occurred in three dose-escalation patients: two with cutaneous melanoma and one with hepatocellular carcinoma. The point of sequencing TCRbeta in the periphery was to test whether ivuxolimab changed TCR sequence diversity and drove clonal T-cell expansion. The paper reports the monotherapy dose-escalation portion (N of about 50 patients) of the phase I ivuxolimab trial.

CDR1 and CDR2 are read off the germline V gene as MGHRA and YSYEKL. The CDR3 covers 16 residues, taking in both the cysteine and the phenylalanine. Left in the record is the CDR3 DNA by itself, 48 bases read in frame from the first base. V lost 0 bases and J lost 5 bases; the stretch between them is 17 bases long. The trial excluded patients who had a history of autoimmune disease or who were on systemic immunosuppression. In every dose cohort, peripheral blood was drawn for TCR sequencing at baseline, cycle 4 day 1, and cycle 7 day 1. The samples were drawn from a first-in-human, open-label, multicenter phase I dose-escalation trial of ivuxolimab. Adults with locally advanced or metastatic head and neck squamous cell, hepatocellular, melanoma or renal cell carcinoma were enrolled in the trial. Before TCR sequencing, CD4+ and CD8+ T cells were separately sorted from peripheral blood. Here is what the overall study found, with its caveats: Antigen specificity was not determined for the clonally expanded peripheral T cells. In partial responders in the 0.1-3.0 mg/kg groups, normalized peripheral clonal expansion was found to be among the lowest, especially among CD8+ T cells. Low levels of normalized T-cell clonal expansion were also seen in some patients who did not respond. After ivuxolimab, more expanded clones were found on average in CD8+ T cells than in CD4+ T cells. Clonal expansion of both CD4+ and CD8+ blood T cells was observed from baseline to week 6 at doses 0.1 to 3.0 mg/kg.

Genomic DNA was isolated from the sorted cells so that the TCRbeta CDR3 region could be sequenced. The immunoSEQ Assay was used to sequence the TCRbeta CDR3 regions. The clones in this table, taken by TCRdb from immuneACCESS, are in-frame only. Not every clone is retained; where verified, under half of the shortfall comes from an unresolved V gene, and the cause of the rest is unknown. The sample data list 65,000 to 90,000 clones, and around nine tenths of these were observed just once. Of the sample, about 0.8% is held by the ten largest clones. This sample comprised CD4+ or CD8+ T cells sorted from blood, obtained in a trial of the OX40 agonist ivuxolimab. The clonotype comes from an adult with an advanced solid tumor such as melanoma, head and neck, liver or kidney cancer. This chain joins TRBV4-1 to TRBJ2-7, with a weak D call of TRBD2 (5 bases match). The DNA reads TGCGCCAGCAGCCAAGAATTCTGGACTGCCCTACACGAGCAGTACTTC. This is translated as CASSQEFWTALHEQYF.